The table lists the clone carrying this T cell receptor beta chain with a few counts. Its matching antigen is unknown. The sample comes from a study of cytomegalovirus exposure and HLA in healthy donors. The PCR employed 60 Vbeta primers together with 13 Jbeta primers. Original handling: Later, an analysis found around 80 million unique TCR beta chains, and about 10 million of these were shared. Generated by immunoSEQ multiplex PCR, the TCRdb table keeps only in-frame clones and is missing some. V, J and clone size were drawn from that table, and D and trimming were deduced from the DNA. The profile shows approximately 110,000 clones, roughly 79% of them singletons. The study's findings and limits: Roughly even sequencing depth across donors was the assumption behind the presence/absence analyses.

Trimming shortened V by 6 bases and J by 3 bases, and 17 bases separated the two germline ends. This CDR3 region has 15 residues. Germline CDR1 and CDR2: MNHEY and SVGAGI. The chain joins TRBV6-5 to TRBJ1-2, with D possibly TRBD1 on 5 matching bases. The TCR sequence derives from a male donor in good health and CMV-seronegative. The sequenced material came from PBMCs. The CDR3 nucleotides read TGTGCCAGCAGAAAAACGGGACTCCTCTACTATGGCTACACCTTC. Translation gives CASRKTGLLYYGYTF.